The entry below describes one TCR beta chain. The source of the sample is a study of blood T cell repertoires in COVID-19. Whole-study context: Acute and convalescent COVID-19 samples came from the United States, Italy and Spain. From T cells, B-cell-depleted T cells, or PBMCs came the material, which was cDNA or gDNA.

The table came from immunoSEQ multiplex PCR; TCRdb's copy has only in-frame clones and leaves some out. The sample comprises tens of thousands of clones, over 60% of which are singletons, and about a fifth rests with the top ten. The CDR3 contains 12 residues. V shed 2 bases and J shed 4 bases, with 6 bases lying between them. From germline, CDR1 is MNHNS and CDR2 SASEGT. This chain uses TRBV6-1 with TRBJ2-7; no firm D call. The TCR was taken from a woman older than 75 with active or convalescent COVID-19. Input material: peripheral blood. CDR3 sequence: CASSEPRYEQYF. The CDR3 DNA reads as TGTGCCAGCAGTGAACCTCGGTACGAGCAGTACTTC.